The present entry profiles one T cell receptor (beta chain) with its context. These data belong to a study of T cell repertoires in cytomegalovirus infection. For the study at large: Matching HLA type and CMV infection were both indicated by public TCR beta signatures.

With V trimmed by 2 bases and J by 3 bases, 4 bases remained unmatched. Looked up from germline, CDR1 is DFQATT and CDR2 is SNEGSKA (reference sequence). The CDR3 runs 15 residues. TCRdb reprocessed the reads with MiXCR, giving one entry per CDR3 protein. The table has almost 500,000 distinct CDR3 sequences, around 10% seen once; the top ten hold about a tenth. V and J are TRBV20-1 and TRBJ2-3; 11 bases are a match to TRBD2. The specimen was PBMCs. The clonotype was recovered from a human donor in good health (CMV status not recorded). Some clones in this sample may be carry-over from other donors' samples. The DNA of the CDR3 is TGCAGTGCTAGAACTAGCGGGAGTAGTACAGATACGCAGTATTTT. This translates into CSARTSGSSTDTQYF.